This T cell receptor (beta chain) was retrieved from a study of T cell responses to AZD1222 COVID-19 vaccine (TCRdb year 2021). Concerning the study at large: AZD1222 recipients with second doses at about 4 weeks or about 12 weeks were pooled, because spike-specific TCR depth and breadth did not differ between schedules. TCR sequencing was performed for about 250 trial participants, of whom 200 to 210 were given two doses of AZD1222 and 26 were given two doses of MenACWY control vaccine. Enrollment into the trials was organized by age into subgroups of 18-55, 56-69 and 70-plus years, and those subgroups contained around 150, 28 and 57 TCR-sequenced participants, respectively. General study outcomes and caveats: Most participants were white British and females outnumbered males, and the authors suggested that clonal diversity may have been underestimated. After two AZD1222 doses, both the breadth and the depth of spike-specific TCRs were significantly higher than at day 0 and than in MenACWY recipients. Nearly half of unique spike-specific TCRs reportedly recognized epitopes outside regions mutated in the B.1.351 and B.1.1.7 variants. Only six AZD1222 recipients were SARS-CoV-2 seropositive at baseline, limiting conclusions about previously exposed vaccinees. The 56-69-year group was small, and its depth increase did not reach significance, likely because of low power. Because no samples from the day 14 peak response were available, repertoires could be characterized only after the peak T cell response. The vaccine-associated CD4 TCRs covered the entire spike protein, and the dominant responses fell in regions 160-218 and 743-854.

The CDR3 regions of human TCRbeta chains were analyzed by immunosequencing. Per the original workflow: Repertoire TCRs were matched against a reference library of SARS-CoV-2-specific TCRs generated with the MIRA antigen-specificity platform. Breadth meant the fraction of unique TCRs that were SARS-CoV-2-associated, whereas depth meant the fraction of total T cells that were SARS-CoV-2-associated. Using the MIRA data, each spike-specific TCR was assigned both to the spike region to which the TCR was reactive and to a CD4 or CD8 class. Log10-transformed breadth and depth values were compared by one-way ANOVA with Sidak's multiple comparisons tests. TCRdb re-hosts the immuneACCESS table, in-frame sequences only. Its copies lack some clones; in the studies checked, an unresolved V gene accounts for under half of them, and the cause for the rest is not known. V and J calls and clone size are those listed in that table; D and trimming were worked out from the DNA. The sample contains 84,000 or so clones, 90% of them found a single time. The ten largest clones take up around 3% of the sample.

Regarding this clone: Its antigen remains undetermined. Qualities for individual bases were not recorded, and no much larger clone is one base off.

The time point label here, explained by the study, means: baseline before first vaccination. The vaccinee samples were drawn from two UK trials, COV001 and COV002, one of which was a single-blind randomized controlled phase 2/3 trial testing AZD1222 (ChAdOx1 nCoV-19) in healthy adults. For TCRbeta chain sequencing, PBMC samples were collected from trial participants at day 0 and at day 28 after the second dose. Reading from cysteine to phenylalanine, the CDR3 counts 15 amino acids. Solely the CDR3 DNA is kept, with 45 bases framed from the first base. V is clipped by 4 bases and J by 11 bases, and the sequence between their germline boundaries is 20 bases long.

The rearranged chain carries TRBV23-1 and TRBJ1-4; perhaps TRBD1 is the D gene, with 5 bases matching. TRBV23-1 is an ORF, and what it does is uncertain. Specimen: peripheral blood, collected on day 0 of AZD1222 vaccination. This clonotype was sampled from an adult in good health. The CDR3 protein sequence reads: CASSRNCRVRCKLFF. The nucleotide sequence reads TGCGCCAGCAGTCGAAACTGCAGGGTGAGGTGTAAACTGTTTTTT.